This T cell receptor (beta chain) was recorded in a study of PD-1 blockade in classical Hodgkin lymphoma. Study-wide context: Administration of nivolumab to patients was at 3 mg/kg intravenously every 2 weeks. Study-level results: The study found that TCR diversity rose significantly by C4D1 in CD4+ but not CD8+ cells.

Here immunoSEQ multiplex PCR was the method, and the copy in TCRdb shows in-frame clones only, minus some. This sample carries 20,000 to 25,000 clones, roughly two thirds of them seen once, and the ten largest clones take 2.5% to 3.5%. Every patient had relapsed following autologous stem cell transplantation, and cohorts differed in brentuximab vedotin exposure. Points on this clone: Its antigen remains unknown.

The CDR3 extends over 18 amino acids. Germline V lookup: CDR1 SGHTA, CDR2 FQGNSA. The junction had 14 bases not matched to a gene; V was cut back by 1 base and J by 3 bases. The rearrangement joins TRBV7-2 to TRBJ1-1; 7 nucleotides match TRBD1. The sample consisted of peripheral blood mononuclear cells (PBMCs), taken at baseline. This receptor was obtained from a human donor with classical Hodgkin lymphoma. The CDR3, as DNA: TGTGCCAGCAGCTTAGTCCCCGACAGGGTGAGGTCGGACACTGAAGCTTTCTTT. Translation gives CASSLVPDRVRSDTEAFF. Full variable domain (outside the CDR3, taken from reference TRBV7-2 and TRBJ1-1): GAGVSQSPSNKVTEKGKDVELRCDPISGHTALYWYRQSLGQGLEFLIYFQGNSAPDKSGLPSDRFSAERTGGSVSTLTIQRTQQEDSAVYLCASSLVPDRVRSDTEAFFGQGTRLTVV.